The 25 T cell receptor beta chains in this list originate from one sample, sequenced in a study of cytomegalovirus exposure and HLA in healthy donors (dated by TCRdb to about 2017). Library construction relied on the immunoSEQ multiplex PCR assay. For the multiplex PCR, a mixture combining 60 forward primers for TCR Vbeta segments and 13 reverse primers for TCR Jbeta segments was used. This is the immuneACCESS table as TCRdb keeps it, with only in-frame sequences that have V and J called. A part of the clones is gone; compared with another copy, unresolved V genes explain less than half, and the rest is unexplained. The sample data list 210,000 or so clones, and about three quarters of these were observed just once. 2.1% of the sample belongs to the ten largest clones. Sequencing input: PBMCs. These receptors were taken from a woman between 25 and 40 years old in good health and CMV-seropositive.

This clone turned up a few times. V is TRBV13 and J is TRBJ2-7, with TRBD2 identical over 12 bases. This CDR3 is 17 amino acids long. Germline-derived CDR1 and CDR2 are PRHDT and FYEKMQ (reference sequence). The V gene end was trimmed by 5 bases and the J gene end by 4 bases; junction bases not matched to a gene: 12. The CDR3 DNA sequence: TGTGCCAGCAGCATAACCCCCGGACTAGCGGGAAGGTACGAGCAGTACTTC. Residues: CASSITPGLAGRYEQYF.

This CDR3 reads CASSPSALGNNEQFF. The CDR3 DNA reads as TGTGCCAGCAGCCCATCGGCCCTAGGAAACAATGAGCAGTTCTTC. The chain employs TRBV7-3 and TRBJ2-1; no firm D call. The CDR3 consists of 15 residues. Germline CDR1 SGHTA, CDR2 FQGTGA. Trimming removed 5 bases from V and 5 bases from J, with 16 bases in between.

The chain employs TRBV5-5 and TRBJ1-1, with D perhaps TRBD1 (6 bases). CDR1 and CDR2 (germline): SGHKS, YYEKEE (reference sequence). CDR3 length equals 15 residues. Trimming shortened V by 0 bases and J by 0 bases, and 9 bases separated the two germline ends. CDR3 amino acids: CASSLAPGVNTEAFF. Here the CDR3 DNA reads TGTGCCAGCAGCTTGGCCCCAGGGGTGAACACTGAAGCTTTCTTT.

The chain has TRBV23-1 and TRBJ1-1; TRBD1 agrees at 8 bases. TRBV23-1 is designated an ORF whose function remains uncertain. Trimming took 4 bases from V and 5 from J; bases not matched to a gene: 6. The CDR3 is made up of 14 amino acids. Here the CDR3 reads CASSLGRGLTEAFF. CDR3 nucleotide sequence: TGCGCCAGCAGTCTGGGCAGGGGGCTAACTGAAGCTTTCTTT.

The chain carries TRBV11-2 and TRBJ2-1; D gene ambiguous. Trimming left V 5 bases short and J 6 bases short, with 17 bases between. From germline, CDR1 is SGHAT and CDR2 FQNNGV. The CDR3 has 15 residues. The CDR3 spells CASSLVFPLLNEQFF. CDR3 nucleotides: TGTGCCAGCAGCCTCGTGTTTCCCCTACTCAATGAGCAGTTCTTC.

The chain has TRBV6-5 and TRBJ1-1; D is ambiguous. In germline, CDR1 is MNHEY, CDR2 SVGAGI. V gave up 5 bases and J gave up 4 bases, with 14 bases separating them. The length of the CDR3 is 14 residues. The CDR3 region is CASSRGIPATEAFF. In DNA, the CDR3 is TGTGCCAGCAGTCGAGGGATACCAGCCACTGAAGCTTTCTTT.

The genes are TRBV6-5 and TRBJ2-3; D uncertain. V gave up 2 bases and J gave up 10 bases, with 13 bases separating them. CDR1 and CDR2 from the germline V gene are MNHEY and SVGAGI. The CDR3 runs 13 residues. For the CDR3, the DNA is TGTGCCAGCAGTTACGGGCCTAACGTCGCGCAGTATTTT. Protein sequence: CASSYGPNVAQYF.

V gene TRBV10-3 combines with J gene TRBJ2-7; D remains unclear. Trimming removed 3 bases at V and 2 bases at J, with 8 bases between. The length of the CDR3 is 13 residues. Germline V CDR1 and CDR2: ENHRY, SYGVKD. The CDR3 sequence is CAISEEKTYEQYF. The CDR3 bases are TGTGCCATCAGTGAAGAGAAAACCTACGAGCAGTACTTC.

A few counts support this clone. V usage is TRBV6-5 and J usage is TRBJ2-1; D is unresolved. The CDR3 consists of 13 residues. From germline, CDR1 is MNHEY and CDR2 SVGAGI. The V and J ends lost 0 bases and 10 bases respectively, with 10 bases between them. The CDR3 is CASSYSRKTEQFF. The CDR3 nucleotides are TGTGCCAGCAGTTACTCGAGGAAAACCGAGCAGTTCTTC.

The chain has TRBV19 and TRBJ2-2; D perhaps matches TRBD2 (6 bases). Germline CDR1 is LNHDA and CDR2 is SQIVND (reference sequence). The CDR3 has 13 amino acids. Trimming cost V 4 bases and J 6 bases, with 9 bases left between them. The CDR3 sequence: CASSNGGAGELFF. The CDR3 coding sequence is TGTGCCAGTAGTAACGGGGGTGCCGGGGAGCTGTTTTTT.

V and J are TRBV6-5 and TRBJ2-3; 9 bases map to TRBD2. Looked up from germline, CDR1 is MNHEY and CDR2 is SVGAGI. The CDR3 has 13 residues. V lost 6 bases to trimming and J lost 6 bases; unmatched junction nucleotides: 4. The CDR3 loop reads CASRPLAGDTQYF. The DNA of the CDR3 is TGTGCCAGCAGACCCCTAGCGGGGGATACGCAGTATTTT.

This chain uses TRBV10-3 with TRBJ1-5, with 7 bases aligning to TRBD1. Trimming at V came to 3 bases and at J to 4 bases, leaving 6 bases not matched to a gene. The CDR3 spans 15 residues. Germline V gene lookup returns CDR1 ENHRY and CDR2 SYGVKD. DNA of the CDR3: TGTGCCATCAGTGAAGTAGGGGGCGAGAATCAGCCCCAGCATTTT. Residues: CAISEVGGENQPQHF.

The gene calls are TRBV4-2 and TRBJ2-3; 8 bases map to TRBD2. Unmatched junction bases numbered 12, after V lost 3 bases and J lost 4 bases. From germline, CDR1 is LGHNA and CDR2 YNFKEQ. This CDR3 comprises 17 residues. CDR3 nucleotide sequence: TGTGCCAGCAGCCATCAAAGCCTAAGCGGGGGCGCAGATACGCAGTATTTT. This translates into CASSHQSLSGGADTQYF.

This clone appeared a few times. The chain uses TRBV5-1 and TRBJ1-2; 10 bases map to TRBD1. CDR3 length equals 14 residues. V dropped 0 bases and J dropped 6; count of bases not matched to a gene: 2. CDR1 and CDR2 (germline): SGHRS, YFSETQ. CDR3 region: CASSLGQGAHGYTF. In nucleotides, the CDR3 is TGCGCCAGCAGCTTGGGACAGGGGGCGCATGGCTACACCTTC.

The chain joins TRBV9 to TRBJ1-2, with TRBD1 matching over 11 bases. Germline V gene sequence: CDR1 SGDLS, CDR2 YYNGEE. V shed 4 bases, J shed 10 bases, and the junction held 6 bases outside the gene matches. The CDR3 runs 13 residues. As DNA, the CDR3 is TGTGCCAGCAGCCGGGGACAGGGGGTGGCCTACACCTTC. It is translated as CASSRGQGVAYTF.

The chain links TRBV7-2 to TRBJ2-7; perhaps TRBD1 as D (5 bases). The CDR3 runs to 13 residues. Trimming took off 2 bases at V and 5 bases at J, with 10 bases between the two ends. Germline V gene lookup returns CDR1 SGHTA and CDR2 FQGNSA. CDR3 nucleotides: TGTGCCAGCAGCTTAAGCGACAGCCACGAGCAGTACTTC. Residues: CASSLSDSHEQYF.

This chain connects TRBV19 to TRBJ2-3, with 8 bases aligning to TRBD1. CDR3 length: 15 residues. CDR1 is LNHDA, CDR2 SQIVND, per germline (reference sequence). V shed 3 bases, J shed 3 bases, and the junction held 5 bases outside the gene matches. This CDR3 reads CASSMTGDKTDTQYF. In nucleotides, the CDR3 is TGTGCCAGTAGTATGACAGGGGATAAAACAGATACGCAGTATTTT.

The chain links TRBV18 to TRBJ1-2; no firm D call. Germline lookup yields CDR1 KGHSH and CDR2 LQKENI. The CDR3 is 13 residues long. The V and J ends lost 3 bases and 1 base respectively, with 6 bases between them. CDR3 coding DNA: TGTGCCAGCTCACCTAAATTTAACTATGGCTACACCTTC. Translating it yields CASSPKFNYGYTF. The full variable domain, rest sourced from reference TRBV18 and TRBJ1-2, is NAGVMQNPRHLVRRRGQEARLRCSPMKGHSHVYWYRQLPEEGLKFMVYLQKENIIDESGMPKERFSAEFPKEGPSILRIQQVVRGDSAAYFCASSPKFNYGYTFGSGTRLTVV.

CDR3 protein: CATSGPQGQPQHF. The CDR3 DNA sequence: TGTGCCACCAGCGGCCCGCAGGGCCAGCCCCAGCATTTT. The chain uses TRBV15 and TRBJ1-5; D perhaps matches TRBD1 (5 bases). Germline V gene lookup returns CDR1 LNHNV and CDR2 YYDKDF (reference sequence). Trimming took off 5 bases at V and 7 bases at J, with 12 bases between the two ends. The CDR3 is made up of 13 amino acids.

The chain employs TRBV9 and TRBJ2-3; D is possibly TRBD1 (6 bases). There are 15 residues in the CDR3. CDR1 and CDR2 (germline): SGDLS, YYNGEE. Trimming left V 3 bases short and J 1 base short, with 12 bases between. In nucleotides, the CDR3 is TGTGCCAGCAGCGGAACGGGACAAGGCACAGATACGCAGTATTTT. Translating gives CASSGTGQGTDTQYF.

The chain carries TRBV9 and TRBJ2-7; 7 bases map to TRBD1. The ends lost 3 bases at V and 2 bases at J; junction bases unmatched: 2. This CDR3 comprises 13 residues. Germline CDR1 SGDLS, CDR2 YYNGEE. This CDR3 is CASSAGTAYEQYF. In DNA form, the CDR3 reads TGTGCCAGCAGCGCCGGGACAGCCTACGAGCAGTACTTC. The full variable domain, rest sourced from reference TRBV9 and TRBJ2-7, is DSGVTQTPKHLITATGQRVTLRCSPRSGDLSVYWYQQSLDQGLQFLIQYYNGEERAKGNILERFSAQQFPDLHSELNLSSLELGDSALYFCASSAGTAYEQYFGPGTRLTVT.

This clone was counted a single time. V usage is TRBV6-5 and J usage is TRBJ2-1; 7 nucleotides align to TRBD1. V gave up 0 bases and J gave up 4 bases; unmatched junction bases: 6. CDR1 is MNHEY, CDR2 SVGAGI, per germline. CDR3 length equals 16 residues. Written as DNA, the CDR3 is TGTGCCAGCAGTTACTCGGTGGGACAGATATACAATGAGCAGTTCTTC. Residues: CASSYSVGQIYNEQFF.

The chain couples TRBV19 to TRBJ1-2, with D perhaps TRBD1 (6 bases). Germline V gene sequence: CDR1 LNHDA, CDR2 SQIVND (reference sequence). The CDR3 runs to 13 residues. V lost 4 bases and J lost 8, with 14 bases in between. CDR3: CASSTHRDGGYTF. The CDR3 nucleotides read TGTGCCAGTAGTACTCACAGGGATGGGGGCTACACCTTC.

The rearrangement joins TRBV30 to TRBJ1-5; 9 nucleotides line up with TRBD1. The CDR3 totals 14 residues. Germline CDR1 and CDR2: GTSNPN and SVGIG (reference sequence). The V gene end was trimmed by 1 base and the J gene end by 2 bases; junction bases not matched to a gene: 0. This CDR3 is CAWSGTGGNQPQHF. CDR3 coding DNA: TGTGCCTGGAGTGGGACAGGGGGCAATCAGCCCCAGCATTTT.

Points on this clone: At one of its ends the junction is not consistent with the germline gene, which may arise from a read error. The chain has TRBV6-6 and TRBJ1-6; a weak D match, TRBD1 (6 bases). The CDR3 runs 15 residues. Looked up from germline, CDR1 is MNHNY and CDR2 is SVGAGI (reference sequence). The CDR3 here is CASSQEQGSGSPRHF. DNA for the CDR3: TGTGCCAGCAGCCAAGAACAGGGTTCAGGTTCACCCCGCCACTTT.